These 4 T cell receptor beta chains originate from one sample sequenced in a study of vaccination and CD4 T cells after COVID-19. TCRdb used MiXCR to reprocess the PCR reads, holding one entry per CDR3 protein. The sample has fewer than 20,000 distinct CDR3 sequences; roughly 62% are singletons. Source: CD4+ T cells from blood, taken after SARS-CoV-2 vaccination. The receptors shown here come from a human donor who had recovered from COVID-19.

The chain carries TRBV28 and TRBJ2-1; no firm D call. The ends were cut back, 10 bases at V and 5 bases at J, with 6 bases in the middle. Germline loops: CDR1 MDHEN, CDR2 SYDVKM. The CDR3 spans 10 residues. In DNA form, the CDR3 reads TGTGCCACGAAAGACAATGAGCAGTTCTTC. It codes for CATKDNEQFF. The whole variable domain, filled in from reference TRBV28 and TRBJ2-1, reads DVKVTQSSRYLVKRTGEKVFLECVQDMDHENMFWYRQDPGLGLRLIYFSYDVKMKEKGDIPEGYSVSREKKERFSLILESASTNQTSMYLCATKDNEQFFGPGTRLTVL.

The chain carries TRBV10-3 and TRBJ1-4, with D unclear. The CDR3 sequence is 12 residues long. The germline V gene has CDR1 ENHRY and CDR2 SYGVKD. The ends were cut back, 8 bases at V and 4 bases at J, with 8 bases in the middle. CDR3 amino acids: CAIGTVNEKLFF. The CDR3 DNA reads TGTGCCATCGGAACAGTTAATGAAAAACTGTTTTTT.

V usage is TRBV20-1 and J usage is TRBJ1-5; 8 bases map to TRBD1. CDR1 is DFQATT and CDR2 is SNEGSKA in the germline V gene (reference sequence). V lost 4 bases to trimming and J lost 7 bases; unmatched junction nucleotides: 9. This CDR3 has 14 residues. This CDR3 reads CSAIPGGQEQPQHF. The CDR3 bases are TGCAGTGCTATACCAGGGGGACAGGAACAGCCCCAGCATTTT.

The rearrangement joins TRBV6-5 to TRBJ2-3, with a possible D match to TRBD2 (6 bases). The germline V gene has CDR1 MNHEY and CDR2 SVGAGI. The CDR3 loop spans 15 amino acids. V dropped 4 bases and J dropped 0 bases, with 11 bases sitting between them. The CDR3 loop reads CASSFSGTSTDTQYF. DNA for the CDR3: TGTGCCAGCAGTTTTAGCGGAACTAGCACAGATACGCAGTATTTT.